The 31 T cell receptor beta chains listed next were all sequenced from one sample in a study of T cells after yellow fever vaccination. A single record per CDR3 protein comes from TCRdb applying MiXCR to the 5' RACE reads. The data hold around 310,000 distinct CDR3 sequences, with 3% to 4.5% observed a single time. Sequencing used PBMCs, obtained on the day of the yellow fever booster vaccination. The receptors were sampled from a man aged 18 to 29 who received the YFV17D yellow fever vaccine.

This clonotype came up many times. The chain has TRBV6-6 and TRBJ2-7; 10 bases align to TRBD2. Trimming at V came to 10 bases and at J to 0 bases, leaving 6 bases not matched to a gene. The CDR3 runs 14 residues. CDR1 is MNHNY, CDR2 SVGAGI, per germline (reference sequence). For the CDR3, the DNA is TGTGCCACAACCCCTAGCGGGAGCTCCTACGAGCAGTACTTC. Translating gives CATTPSGSSYEQYF.

This clonotype was counted many times. The CDR3 DNA reads as TGTGCCAGCAGCTCAGGGGGCTCGAGCACAGATACGCAGTATTTT. Translation: CASSSGGSSTDTQYF. This chain joins TRBV5-4 and TRBJ2-3; 8 positions agree with TRBD1. Unmatched junction bases numbered 3, after V lost 3 bases and J lost 0 bases. Germline assignment: CDR1 SGHNT and CDR2 YYREEE (reference sequence). The CDR3 contains 15 residues.

This clonotype appeared many times. The chain combines TRBV20-1 with TRBJ2-5, with TRBD1 matching 8 bases. The germline gives CDR1 DFQATT, CDR2 SNEGSKA (reference sequence). Trimming cost V 6 bases and J 5 bases; bases outside gene matches: 5. CDR3 length: 12 amino acids. The CDR3 protein is CSAMDRVETQYF. The CDR3 DNA is TGCAGTGCCATGGACAGGGTCGAGACCCAGTACTTC.

The sample holds many counts of this clonotype. This chain connects TRBV7-2 to TRBJ1-4; D is ambiguous. Trimming took off 1 base at V and 8 bases at J, with 14 bases between the two ends. Looked up from germline, CDR1 is SGHTA and CDR2 is FQGNSA. The CDR3 runs to 15 residues. Written as DNA, the CDR3 is TGTGCCAGCAGCTTAGTTCTGGCTGGGCGAGAAAAACTGTTTTTT. It codes for CASSLVLAGREKLFF.

The chain links TRBV6-5 to TRBJ1-1, with a tentative D call TRBD1 (6 bases). Germline CDR1 and CDR2: MNHEY and SVGAGI. There are 15 residues in the CDR3. The ends were cut back, 4 bases at V and 6 bases at J, with 18 bases in the middle. CDR3 DNA: TGTGCCAGCAGTTTACTCGTCCGGGGGCGGCCTGAAGCTTTCTTT. It specifies CASSLLVRGRPEAFF.

This clonotype was detected many times. The chain carries TRBV28 and TRBJ2-5; 9 bases are a match to TRBD1. This CDR3 is built from 16 residues. The germline gives CDR1 MDHEN, CDR2 SYDVKM. The V segment lost 3 bases and the J segment 6 bases; nucleotides outside the gene matches: 11. The CDR3 DNA reads TGTGCCAGCAGTTTGTTTACCGGGACAGGGTCGAAGACCCAGTACTTC. It encodes CASSLFTGTGSKTQYF.

This clonotype was picked up many times. The chain couples TRBV5-1 to TRBJ2-2; the D is unclear. V lost 1 base and J lost 5, with 6 bases in between. CDR3 length: 13 amino acids. Per the germline V gene, CDR1 is SGHRS and CDR2 is YFSETQ. The CDR3 protein is CASSLPVTGELFF. The CDR3 DNA sequence: TGCGCCAGCAGCTTGCCAGTAACCGGGGAGCTGTTTTTT.

As concerns this clonotype: The junction does not match germline at one end; this may be a read error. The chain has TRBV7-2 and TRBJ1-6; the match to TRBD1 covers 9 bases. The V gene's germline CDR1 is SGHTA and CDR2 FQGNSA. The CDR3 sequence is 17 residues long. The CDR3 region has the DNA TGTGCCAGCAGCTTAGGATGGACAGGGGTGTATATTTCACCCCTCCACTTT. Its translation: CASSLGWTGVYISPLHF.

The gene calls are TRBV9 and TRBJ2-2; D gene uncertain. Trimming removed 3 bases from V and 3 bases from J, with 9 bases in between. The germline V gene has CDR1 SGDLS and CDR2 YYNGEE. The CDR3 loop spans 14 amino acids. DNA for the CDR3: TGTGCCAGCAGCGAGGACCCGGACACCGGGGAGCTGTTTTTT. It specifies CASSEDPDTGELFF.

This chain uses TRBV7-2 with TRBJ1-2; tentatively, D is TRBD1 (6 bases). Germline CDR1 reads SGHTA; CDR2 reads FQGNSA. The CDR3 has 13 residues. V lost 6 bases and J 6 bases, leaving 14 bases between the germline ends. DNA of the CDR3: TGTGCCAGCAGTCCTCAGGGGAGCCATGGCTACACCTTC. Translation: CASSPQGSHGYTF. Full variable domain (rest looked up from reference TRBV7-2 and TRBJ1-2): GAGVSQSPSNKVTEKGKDVELRCDPISGHTALYWYRQSLGQGLEFLIYFQGNSAPDKSGLPSDRFSAERTGGSVSTLTIQRTQQEDSAVYLCASSPQGSHGYTFGSGTRLTVV.

The sample holds many counts of this clonotype. The chain employs TRBV12-3 or TRBV12-4 and TRBJ1-2; unclear D gene. Deletions cut 7 bases from V and 8 bases from J, with 14 bases between. The CDR3 covers 12 residues. DNA for the CDR3: TGTGCCAGCAAGCTGCAAGCCGGGGGCTACACCTTC. The encoded protein is CASKLQAGGYTF.

The chain is built from TRBV5-1 and TRBJ2-5; the D is unclear. V was cut by 0 bases and J by 2 bases, with 11 bases left in between. Germline values: CDR1 SGHRS, CDR2 YFSETQ. The CDR3 covers 15 residues. The CDR3 coding sequence is TGCGCCAGCAGCTTGGGAGGCCAGACACAAGAGACCCAGTACTTC. Its translation is CASSLGGQTQETQYF.

This clonotype was seen many times. This rearrangement joins TRBV7-9 to TRBJ1-4; D not resolved. V was trimmed by 5 bases and J by 8 bases, leaving 9 bases between them. Germline CDR1 reads SEHNR; CDR2 reads FQNEAQ (reference sequence). CDR3 size: 12 residues. DNA for the CDR3: TGTGCCAGCAGCCCCGTTTCCGAAAAACTGTTTTTT. Amino acids: CASSPVSEKLFF.

This clonotype was observed a handful of times. The chain uses TRBV19 and TRBJ1-2, with 12 bases that match TRBD1. Germline V gene data show CDR1 as LNHDA and CDR2 as SQIVND (reference sequence). The CDR3 is made up of 13 amino acids. V lost 7 bases and J lost 7; bases outside the gene matches: 4. CDR3 DNA: TGTGCCAGTAAACCGGGACAGGGGGCTGGCTACACCTTC. Translating it yields CASKPGQGAGYTF.

This clonotype appeared many times. V is TRBV7-2 and J is TRBJ2-3; D unclear. Germline values: CDR1 SGHTA, CDR2 FQGNSA. Trimming removed 0 bases from V and 8 bases from J, with 3 bases in between. The CDR3 sequence is 11 residues long. The DNA of the CDR3 is TGTGCCAGCAGCTTAGCTCGTACGCAGTATTTT. Translation: CASSLARTQYF.

This clonotype was seen a few times. The rearrangement joins TRBV20-1 to TRBJ1-1; D is unclear. Trimming pared 2 bases from V and 0 bases from J, leaving 7 bases between. Per germline, CDR1 DFQATT and CDR2 SNEGSKA (reference sequence). The CDR3 is 13 amino acids. CDR3 nucleotides: TGCAGTGCTAGACGGGGTTTGAACACTGAAGCTTTCTTT. Translated: CSARRGLNTEAFF.

This clonotype came up many times. The V gene is TRBV7-3, the J gene TRBJ2-1; D not resolved. CDR3 length: 16 amino acids. Germline V gives CDR1 SGHTA, CDR2 FQGTGA. Trimming pared 2 bases from V and 8 bases from J, leaving 19 bases between. CDR3 in DNA: TGTGCCAGCAGCTTACTAGGAACACCCGGTGGGGATGAGCAGTTCTTC. Its protein product is CASSLLGTPGGDEQFF.

This clonotype was detected only a few times. The chain carries TRBV5-1 and TRBJ1-6; D is unclear. CDR1 and CDR2 (germline): SGHRS, YFSETQ. This CDR3 contains 16 residues. Trimming removed 1 base at V and 2 bases at J, with 10 bases between. The CDR3 nucleotides read TGCGCCAGCAGCTTGACCCGGGGTACCTATAATTCACCCCTCCACTTT. Translated, it gives CASSLTRGTYNSPLHF.

This clonotype showed up just a few times. The chain links TRBV7-9 to TRBJ1-1, with no clear D. This CDR3 region has 13 residues. V was clipped by 8 bases and J by 5 bases, with 15 bases between them. Per germline, CDR1 SEHNR and CDR2 FQNEAQ (reference sequence). CDR3 amino acids: CASHHVGVTEAFF. The CDR3 DNA reads TGTGCCAGCCATCACGTGGGAGTGACTGAAGCTTTCTTT.

In its sample, this clonotype was seen a few times. This chain uses TRBV4-3 with TRBJ2-5; D may be TRBD1 (5 bases). CDR3 length: 17 residues. V was cut by 0 bases and J by 5 bases, with 19 bases left in between. The germline gives CDR1 LGHNA, CDR2 YSLEER. Written as DNA, the CDR3 is TGCGCCAGCAGCCAAGAACCCGCAGGGAACCAAGGCGAGACCCAGTACTTC. This sequence encodes CASSQEPAGNQGETQYF.

This clonotype was seen more than once but under ten times. The genes are TRBV6-2 or TRBV6-3 and TRBJ1-5; the match to TRBD1 covers 7 bases. The CDR3 runs to 14 residues. V dropped 6 bases and J dropped 2; count of bases not matched to a gene: 4. CDR1 and CDR2 (germline): MNHEY, SVGEGT. CDR3: CASRLDRGNQPQHF. The CDR3 nucleotides are TGTGCCAGCAGGCTCGACAGGGGCAATCAGCCCCAGCATTTT.

This clonotype appeared many times. The chain carries TRBV7-2 and TRBJ1-1, with a possible D match to TRBD1 (6 bases). The CDR3 consists of 14 residues. The V and J ends lost 7 bases and 0 bases respectively, with 12 bases between them. CDR1 is SGHTA and CDR2 is FQGNSA in the germline V gene. The CDR3 sequence is CASTLQGLNTEAFF. The CDR3 nucleotides are TGTGCCAGCACCCTACAGGGACTGAACACTGAAGCTTTCTTT.

This clonotype was found many times. The chain employs TRBV3-1 and TRBJ2-1, with TRBD2 identical over 11 bases. Germline lookup yields CDR1 LGHDT and CDR2 YNNKEL (reference sequence). With 3 bases clipped from V and 6 bases from J, the junction kept 7 bases outside the gene matches. This CDR3 region has 16 residues. The CDR3 coding sequence is TGTGCCAGCAGCCAGGTAGCGGGGGGGCCTTTCAATGAGCAGTTCTTC. Its protein product is CASSQVAGGPFNEQFF.

The chain uses TRBV19 and TRBJ1-1, with no clear D. V lost 7 bases, J lost 5 bases, and 14 bases lay in between. This CDR3 comprises 13 residues. Looked up from germline, CDR1 is LNHDA and CDR2 is SQIVND (reference sequence). CDR3 residues: CASKERTGTEAFF. The CDR3 DNA reads TGTGCCAGTAAGGAGAGGACGGGTACTGAAGCTTTCTTT.

Here the CDR3 reads CASSQEGTLYGYTF. The CDR3 DNA reads as TGCGCCAGCAGCCAAGAAGGGACCCTCTATGGCTACACCTTC. The V gene is TRBV4-3, the J gene TRBJ1-2, with a weak D call TRBD1 (5 bases). CDR3 length: 14 amino acids. V was trimmed by 0 bases and J by 4 bases, leaving 9 bases between them. Germline V gene sequence: CDR1 LGHNA, CDR2 YSLEER.

The sample holds many counts of this clonotype. V gene TRBV5-1 combines with J gene TRBJ2-5; D remains unclear. This CDR3 is built from 12 residues. Germline loops: CDR1 SGHRS, CDR2 YFSETQ. The V end lost 2 bases, the J end lost 4 bases, and 6 bases lay between the germline ends. Here the CDR3 DNA reads TGCGCCAGCAGCTTTGAGTCAGAGACCCAGTACTTC. It codes for CASSFESETQYF.

Many counts were recorded for this clonotype. The chain joins TRBV20-1 to TRBJ2-1, with D tentatively TRBD2 (6 bases). Trimming cost V 0 bases and J 9 bases, with 18 bases left between them. The germline gives CDR1 DFQATT, CDR2 SNEGSKA (reference sequence). This CDR3 region has 15 residues. The CDR3 DNA sequence: TGCAGTGCTAGAGATGAGCGGCGGGGTTTTACTGAGCAGTTCTTC. As protein: CSARDERRGFTEQFF.

This clonotype was detected only a few times. The J gene is TRBJ2-5, the V gene TRBV18; D is perhaps TRBD2 (6 bases). The CDR3 runs to 16 residues. The germline CDR1 and CDR2 sequences are KGHSH and LQKENI. Trimming cost V 6 bases and J 5 bases, with 22 bases left between them. The CDR3 nucleotides are TGTGCCAGCTCCCCCAAGGTCTGGCGGGGAGTCGAGACCCAGTACTTC. The encoded protein is CASSPKVWRGVETQYF.

This clonotype has a count of ten or more. CDR3 coding DNA: TGTGCCAGCAGTTATTGGGGGACTAGCGGGGGTGTGGAGACCCAGTACTTC. Translated: CASSYWGTSGGVETQYF. The chain employs TRBV6-6 and TRBJ2-5, with 14 bases aligning to TRBD2. The germline CDR1 and CDR2 sequences are MNHNY and SVGAGI (reference sequence). The CDR3 runs to 17 residues. Trimming at V came to 3 bases and at J to 5 bases, leaving 8 bases not matched to a gene.

This clonotype was picked up many times. The V gene is TRBV20-1, the J gene TRBJ1-1; D is undetermined. Germline V gene sequence: CDR1 DFQATT, CDR2 SNEGSKA (reference sequence). The CDR3 consists of 15 residues. Trimming removed 6 bases from V and 1 base from J, with 18 bases in between. CDR3 in DNA: TGCAGTGCCGCGCGGGGAAATGGTGAGAACACTGAAGCTTTCTTT. It is translated as CSAARGNGENTEAFF.

This clonotype was counted at least ten times. The chain couples TRBV14 to TRBJ2-1; 9 bases fit TRBD2. V lost 1 base to trimming and J lost 4 bases; unmatched junction nucleotides: 11. Germline CDR1 reads SGHDN; CDR2 reads FVKESK. The CDR3 consists of 18 residues. CDR3 bases: TGTGCCAGCAGCCAAGGGTATCGAGCGGGGGGCTATTACAATGAGCAGTTCTTC. Translation: CASSQGYRAGGYYNEQFF.